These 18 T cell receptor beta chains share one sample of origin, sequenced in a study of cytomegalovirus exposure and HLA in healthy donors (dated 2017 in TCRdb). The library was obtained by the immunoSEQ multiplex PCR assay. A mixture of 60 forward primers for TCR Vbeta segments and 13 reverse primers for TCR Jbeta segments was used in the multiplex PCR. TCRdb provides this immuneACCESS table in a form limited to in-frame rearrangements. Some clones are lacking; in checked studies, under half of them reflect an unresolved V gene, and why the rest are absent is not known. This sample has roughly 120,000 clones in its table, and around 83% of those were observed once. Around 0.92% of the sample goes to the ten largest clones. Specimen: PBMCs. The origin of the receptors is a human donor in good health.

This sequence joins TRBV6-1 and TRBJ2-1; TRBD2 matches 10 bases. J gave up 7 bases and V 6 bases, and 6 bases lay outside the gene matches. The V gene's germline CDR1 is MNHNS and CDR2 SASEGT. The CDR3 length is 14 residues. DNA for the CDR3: TGTGCCAGCAGCGGGACTAGCGACCCTAATGAGCAGTTCTTC. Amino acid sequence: CASSGTSDPNEQFF.

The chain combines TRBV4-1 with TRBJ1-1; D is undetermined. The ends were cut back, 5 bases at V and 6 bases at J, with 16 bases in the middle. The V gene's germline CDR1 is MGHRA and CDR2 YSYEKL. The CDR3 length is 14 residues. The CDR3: CASSELRTGAEAFF. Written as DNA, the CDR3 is TGCGCCAGCAGCGAACTTAGAACCGGGGCTGAAGCTTTCTTT.

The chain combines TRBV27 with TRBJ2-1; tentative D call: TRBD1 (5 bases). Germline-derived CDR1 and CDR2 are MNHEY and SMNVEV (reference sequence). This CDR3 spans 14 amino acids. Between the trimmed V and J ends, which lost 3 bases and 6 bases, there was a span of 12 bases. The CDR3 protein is CASSFGAVFNEQFF. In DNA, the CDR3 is TGTGCCAGCAGTTTTGGGGCAGTGTTCAATGAGCAGTTCTTC.

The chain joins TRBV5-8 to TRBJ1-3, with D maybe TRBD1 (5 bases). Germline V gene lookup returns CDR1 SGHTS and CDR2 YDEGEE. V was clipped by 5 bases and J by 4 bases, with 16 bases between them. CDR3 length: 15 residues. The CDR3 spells CASREGVAPGNTIYF. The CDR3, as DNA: TGTGCCAGCAGAGAAGGGGTCGCGCCAGGAAACACCATATATTTT.

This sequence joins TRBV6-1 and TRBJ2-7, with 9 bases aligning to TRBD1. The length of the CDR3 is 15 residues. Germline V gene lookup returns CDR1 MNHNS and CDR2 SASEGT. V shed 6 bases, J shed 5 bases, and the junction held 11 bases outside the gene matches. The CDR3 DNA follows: TGTGCCAGCAGGGCCCAACAGGGGGCGCGGGACGAGCAGTACTTC. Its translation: CASRAQQGARDEQYF.

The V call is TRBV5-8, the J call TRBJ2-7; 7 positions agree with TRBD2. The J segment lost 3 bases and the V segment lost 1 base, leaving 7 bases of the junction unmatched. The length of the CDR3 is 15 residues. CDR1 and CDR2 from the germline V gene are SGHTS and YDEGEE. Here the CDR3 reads CASSLRPGGGYEQYF. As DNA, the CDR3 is TGTGCCAGCAGCTTGCGCCCCGGCGGGGGCTACGAGCAGTACTTC.

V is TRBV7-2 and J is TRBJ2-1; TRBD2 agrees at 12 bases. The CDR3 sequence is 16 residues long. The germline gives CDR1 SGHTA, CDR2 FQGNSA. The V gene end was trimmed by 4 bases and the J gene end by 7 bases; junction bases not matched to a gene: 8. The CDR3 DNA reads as TGTGCCAGCAGCTGGGCTAGCGGGGGGGCCGGAAATGAGCAGTTCTTC. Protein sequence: CASSWASGGAGNEQFF.

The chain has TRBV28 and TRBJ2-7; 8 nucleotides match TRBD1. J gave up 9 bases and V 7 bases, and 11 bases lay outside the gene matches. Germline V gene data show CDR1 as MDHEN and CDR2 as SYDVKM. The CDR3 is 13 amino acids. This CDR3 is CASTSDRVTAQYF. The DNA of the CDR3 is TGTGCCAGCACCTCGGACAGGGTAACCGCGCAGTACTTC. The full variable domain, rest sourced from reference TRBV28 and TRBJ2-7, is DVKVTQSSRYLVKRTGEKVFLECVQDMDHENMFWYRQDPGLGLRLIYFSYDVKMKEKGDIPEGYSVSREKKERFSLILESASTNQTSMYLCASTSDRVTAQYFGPGTRLTVT.

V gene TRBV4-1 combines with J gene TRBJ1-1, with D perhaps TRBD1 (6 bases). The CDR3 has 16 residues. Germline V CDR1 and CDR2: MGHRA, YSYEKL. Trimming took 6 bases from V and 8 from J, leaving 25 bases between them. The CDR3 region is CASRHHPEGQPPEAFF. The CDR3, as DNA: TGCGCCAGCAGGCACCACCCAGAGGGACAACCCCCCGAAGCTTTCTTT.

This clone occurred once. The CDR3 DNA sequence: TGTGCCAGCAGTGGAGGGCTCCCCTTTTCACACGCCCAAACCGGGGAGCTGTTTTTT. Translation gives CASSGGLPFSHAQTGELFF. The rearrangement joins TRBV6-1 to TRBJ2-2; D possibly corresponds to TRBD2 (5 bases). This CDR3 contains 19 residues. The V gene lost 4 bases and the J gene lost 5 bases, with 26 bases spanning the gap. Germline CDR1 is MNHNS and CDR2 is SASEGT.

The CDR3 sequence is CASSLIGGGTAYNSPLHF. CDR3 in DNA: TGTGCCAGCAGTTTAATTGGGGGGGGCACAGCCTATAATTCACCCCTCCACTTT. The chain has TRBV28 and TRBJ1-6; perhaps TRBD1 as D (6 bases). The V and J ends lost 2 bases and 2 bases respectively, with 16 bases between them. The CDR3 runs 18 residues. Germline values: CDR1 MDHEN, CDR2 SYDVKM.

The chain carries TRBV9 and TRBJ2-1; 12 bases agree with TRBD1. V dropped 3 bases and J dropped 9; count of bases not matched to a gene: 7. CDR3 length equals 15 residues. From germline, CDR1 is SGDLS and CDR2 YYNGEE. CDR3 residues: CASSAMGQGAVEQFF. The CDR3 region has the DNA TGTGCCAGCAGCGCTATGGGACAGGGGGCGGTTGAGCAGTTCTTC.

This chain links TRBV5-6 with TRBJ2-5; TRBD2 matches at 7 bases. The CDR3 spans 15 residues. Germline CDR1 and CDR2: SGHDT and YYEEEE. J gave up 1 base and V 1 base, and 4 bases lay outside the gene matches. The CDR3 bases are TGTGCCAGCAGCTTGTTCAGGACTAGCCAAGAGACCCAGTACTTC. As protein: CASSLFRTSQETQYF. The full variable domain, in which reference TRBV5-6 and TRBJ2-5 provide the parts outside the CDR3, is DAGVTQSPTHLIKTRGQQVTLRCSPKSGHDTVSWYQQALGQGPQFIFQYYEEEERQRGNFPDRFSGHQFPNYSSELNVNALLLGDSALYLCASSLFRTSQETQYFGPGTRLLVL.

CDR3 bases: TGTGCCAGCAGGGGCGGGGGGGGATCTGAGCAGTTCTTC. Amino acid sequence: CASRGGGGSEQFF. The V and J genes are TRBV13 and TRBJ2-1; the match to TRBD2 covers 9 bases. The CDR3 is 13 amino acids. The J segment lost 9 bases and the V segment lost 6 bases, leaving 6 bases of the junction unmatched. Looked up from germline, CDR1 is PRHDT and CDR2 is FYEKMQ (reference sequence).

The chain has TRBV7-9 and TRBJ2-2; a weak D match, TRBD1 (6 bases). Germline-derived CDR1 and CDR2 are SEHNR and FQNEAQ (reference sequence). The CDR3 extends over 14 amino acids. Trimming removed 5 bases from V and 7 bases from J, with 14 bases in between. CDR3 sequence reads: CASSARTEGGELFF. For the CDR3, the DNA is TGTGCCAGCAGCGCCCGGACAGAGGGCGGGGAGCTGTTTTTT.

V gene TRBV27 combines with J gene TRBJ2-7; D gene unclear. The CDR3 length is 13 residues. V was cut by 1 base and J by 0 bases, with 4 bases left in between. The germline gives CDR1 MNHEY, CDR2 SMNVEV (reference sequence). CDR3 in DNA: TGTGCCAGCAGTTTATTGAGCTCCTACGAGCAGTACTTC. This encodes CASSLLSSYEQYF.

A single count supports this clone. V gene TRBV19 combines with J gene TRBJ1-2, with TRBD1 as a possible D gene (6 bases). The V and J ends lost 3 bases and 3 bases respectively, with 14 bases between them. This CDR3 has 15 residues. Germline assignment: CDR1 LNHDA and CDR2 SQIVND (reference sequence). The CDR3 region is CASSIQWQGHYGYTF. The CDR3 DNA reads TGTGCCAGTAGTATTCAGTGGCAGGGGCACTATGGCTACACCTTC.

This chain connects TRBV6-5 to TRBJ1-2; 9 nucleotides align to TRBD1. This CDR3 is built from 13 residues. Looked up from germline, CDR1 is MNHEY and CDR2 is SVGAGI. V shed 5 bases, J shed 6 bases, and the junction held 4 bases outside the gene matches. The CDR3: CASSPQGADGYTF. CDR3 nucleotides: TGTGCCAGCAGTCCACAGGGGGCGGATGGCTACACCTTC.